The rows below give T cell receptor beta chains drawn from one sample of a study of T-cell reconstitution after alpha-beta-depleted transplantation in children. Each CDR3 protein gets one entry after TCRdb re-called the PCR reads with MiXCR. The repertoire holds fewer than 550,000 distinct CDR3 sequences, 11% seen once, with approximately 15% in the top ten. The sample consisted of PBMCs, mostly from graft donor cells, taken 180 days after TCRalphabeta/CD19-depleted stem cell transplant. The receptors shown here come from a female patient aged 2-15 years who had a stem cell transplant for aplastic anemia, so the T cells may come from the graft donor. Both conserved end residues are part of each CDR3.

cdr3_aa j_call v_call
CASSSGLAGEGDTQYF TRBJ2-3 TRBV7-2
CASSLAAGISNTEAFF TRBJ1-1 TRBV5-5
CASRVPLYSNQPQHF TRBJ1-5 TRBV28
CASNRKGTDTQYF TRBJ2-3 TRBV7-2
CASSLKSSNTGELFF TRBJ2-2 TRBV7-2
CASSLGGGLIYNEQFF TRBJ2-1 TRBV27
CCGKAPGLAGGLSHNEQFF TRBJ2-1 TRBV20-1
CASSFAVGFTGELFF TRBJ2-2 TRBV27
CASSLITLSTDTQYF TRBJ2-3 TRBV7-2
CSARDFRESDTQYF TRBJ2-3 TRBV20-1
CASSLVPDTDTQYF TRBJ2-3 TRBV12-3/TRBV12-4
CASSNREAVAKNIQYF TRBJ2-4 TRBV6-2/TRBV6-3
CASSLIQGSNYGYTF TRBJ1-2 TRBV11-2
CASSKGASNTGELFF TRBJ2-2 TRBV7-6
CASSPRAGMETQYF TRBJ2-5 TRBV7-2
CARGQETQYF TRBJ2-5 TRBV2
CASSIGWGTGDEKLFF TRBJ1-4 TRBV27
CASSFGLAGGEETQYF TRBJ2-5 TRBV7-2
CASTGLSAKNSQYF TRBJ2-4 TRBV27
CASSYFYVGQGRRSYNEQFF TRBJ2-1 TRBV6-2/TRBV6-3
CSVATSGSLVFNEQFF TRBJ2-1 TRBV29-1
CASSWDFPGGDTQYF TRBJ2-3 TRBV5-1
CASRTGRLISYEQYF TRBJ2-7 TRBV6-2/TRBV6-3
CASSPWTGEDHEQYF TRBJ2-7 TRBV18
CSAPWTGAYEQYF TRBJ2-7 TRBV20-1
CASSKGDQKGYGYTF TRBJ1-2 TRBV21-1
CSAQLGGIGEKLFF TRBJ1-4 TRBV20-1
CASSQDSGLEGDEQFF TRBJ2-1 TRBV4-3
CASSYAFTGAAEAFF TRBJ1-1 TRBV6-5
CASSLGSVNTEAFF TRBJ1-1 TRBV6-1
CSASGTSADTQYF TRBJ2-3 TRBV20-1
CASSFSLGQSPQHF TRBJ1-5 TRBV28
CAISVTSGSTDTQYF TRBJ2-3 TRBV10-3
CSVETFYNEQFF TRBJ2-1 TRBV29-1
CASSPTSFF TRBJ1-1 TRBV12-3/TRBV12-4
CSDHRVSVTEAFF TRBJ1-1 TRBV29-1
CSARDERRTSANNEQFF TRBJ2-1 TRBV20-1
CSATKVWPTEAFF TRBJ1-1 TRBV20-1
CATSDSSLGNEQFF TRBJ2-1 TRBV5-1
CASSQVRGMDTQYF TRBJ2-3 TRBV4-3
CASSLSSLAKNIQYF TRBJ2-4 TRBV28
CASSLLAGMNTGELFF TRBJ2-2 TRBV7-9
CSATRGTSYNEQFF TRBJ2-1 TRBV20-1
CAISDRLAGGPHEQYF TRBJ2-7 TRBV10-3
CASSLNPGTSGSNEQFF TRBJ2-1 TRBV5-6
CASSLSVVEQFF TRBJ2-1 TRBV7-2
CASSLGQGKSNQPQHF TRBJ1-5 TRBV7-2